The entry below describes one TCR beta chain. Method: immunoSEQ multiplex PCR; TCRdb's copy keeps in-frame clones and lacks some. The table records about 380,000 clones, 81% of them present only once. The germline gives CDR1 MNHEY, CDR2 SVGAGI. This CDR3 is 15 amino acids long. Germline trimming cut 6 bases from V and 7 bases from J; bases unmatched to any gene: 10. This entry is derived from a study of blood T cell repertoires in COVID-19. The chain recombines TRBV6-5 with TRBJ2-5, with 11 positions matching TRBD2. This TCR was recovered from a human donor with acute or convalescent COVID-19. The donor label of this sample is uncertain. What was sequenced was peripheral blood. DNA of the CDR3: TGTGCCAGCAGGACCGGGACTAGCGGTTTTGGGACCCAGTACTTC. Amino acids: CASRTGTSGFGTQYF.